These T cell receptor beta chains were read from a single sample in a study of shared clonotypes between healthy human individuals. Only in-frame clones appear in the TCRdb table, and some are missing; sequencing was by immunoSEQ multiplex PCR. The sample carries more than 1,200,000 clones, approximately 98.5% recorded once. The sequenced sample consisted of naive CD4+ T cells sorted from blood. The receptors originated from a man aged 25-40 years in good health. Each CDR3 is given with its conserved first and last residue. Fields, in order: CDR3 DNA, CDR3 protein, V gene, D gene, J gene, clone size. A D gene is named only where the DNA matches it firmly. Clone size is given for some rows only: seen once, a few or many times, or a class if the clone is expanded.

TGTGCCAGCAGCTCCACCACAGGCACAGATACGCAGTATTTT,CASSSTTGTDTQYF,TRBV11-2,NA,TRBJ2-3,NA
TGTGCCAGCAGACAGGTTCCCTATGGCTACACCTTC,CASRQVPYGYTF,TRBV2,NA,TRBJ1-2,NA
TGTGCCAGTAGTAGGGGTCTAGCGGGACGGTACCAAGAGACCCAGTACTTC,CASSRGLAGRYQETQYF,TRBV19,TRBD2,TRBJ2-5,NA
TGTGCCAGCAGCCCATCGGACAGTTCTCAGGGGTACTTC,CASSPSDSSQGYF,TRBV7-8,NA,TRBJ2-4,NA
TGTGCCAGCTTCCCCGGGACGGAAAATATCGAGCAGTACTTC,CASFPGTENIEQYF,TRBV28,NA,TRBJ2-7,NA
TGCGCCAGCAGCCAAGAAGGGGCGGGAGCTCGCACCGGGGAGCTGTTTTTT,CASSQEGAGARTGELFF,TRBV4-1,TRBD2,TRBJ2-2,NA
TGTGCCAGCAGCGTATCAGCTCCCTACTACAATGAGCAGTTCTTC,CASSVSAPYYNEQFF,TRBV9,NA,TRBJ2-1,NA
TGTGCCAGTAGTATAAAGTGGGACAGGTACATGAACACTGAAGCTTTCTTT,CASSIKWDRYMNTEAFF,TRBV19,TRBD1,TRBJ1-1,NA
TGCGCCAGCAGCTTGGACGGTGGACCCCCCCCCGGGGCGGTCTTC,CASSLDGGPPPGAVF,TRBV5-1,NA,TRBJ2-1,NA
TGTGCCAGCAGCCTGCAGGGACTACAGTACAATGAGCAGTTCTTC,CASSLQGLQYNEQFF,TRBV7-9,TRBD2,TRBJ2-1,NA
TGTGCCAGCAGCTTGGGGACTAGCAATCAGCCCCAGCATTTT,CASSLGTSNQPQHF,TRBV7-2,NA,TRBJ1-5,NA
TGTGCCAGCTCACCACTTAGGGAGGACACTGAAGCTTTCTTT,CASSPLREDTEAFF,TRBV18,NA,TRBJ1-1,NA
TGCGCCAGCAGCTTGGAACCGTCGAGCTCTGGGGCCAACGTCCTGACTTTC,CASSLEPSSSGANVLTF,TRBV5-1,NA,TRBJ2-6,NA
TGTGCCACCAGCAGAGCTAGCGGGAGTACAGAGCGCTACGAGCAGTACTTC,CATSRASGSTERYEQYF,TRBV15,TRBD2,TRBJ2-7,once
TGTGCCAGCAGCAAAAGTAGCGGGAGGTATGGCTACACCTTC,CASSKSSGRYGYTF,TRBV14,NA,TRBJ1-2,NA
TGTGCCAGCTCATCCTCGGCAGATACGCAGTATTTT,CASSSSADTQYF,TRBV18,NA,TRBJ2-3,NA
TGCAGCGTTGAAGGAGGAACAGGTTGGAGGCAGTACTTC,CSVEGGTGWRQYF,TRBV29-1,NA,TRBJ2-7,NA